This T cell receptor (beta chain) comes out of a study of beta chain features in type 1 diabetes. Germline-derived CDR1 and CDR2 are LGHNA and YSLEER. Deletions cut 0 bases from V and 10 bases from J, with 8 bases between. The CDR3 loop spans 12 amino acids. This clone was observed a few times. Reverse transcribing all isolated RNA meant expressed TCRB transcripts were sequenced. Generated by immunoSEQ multiplex PCR, the TCRdb table keeps only in-frame clones and is missing some. The data show more than 150,000 clones, 8.5% to 14% seen once. Sorting with CD45RO/CCR7/CD25/CD127/CD95/CD27 yielded naive, central memory, regulatory and stem-like memory CD4+ cells.

The chain couples TRBV4-3 to TRBJ2-3; D ambiguous. The source of this sequence is a man aged 18-30 years in good health. The source material was central memory CD4+ T cells from blood. The CDR3: CASSQEKGSQYF. Written as DNA, the CDR3 is TGCGCCAGCAGCCAAGAGAAAGGGTCGCAGTATTTT.